This TCR beta chain was profiled in a study of Ad26.COV2.S vaccination and SARS-CoV-2 variants. In the case of this clone: Its antigen is undetermined.

The CDR3 extends over 14 amino acids. Germline loops: CDR1 SQVTM, CDR2 ANQGSEA. Between the trimmed V and J ends, which lost 6 bases and 4 bases, there was a span of 15 bases. The study's findings and limits: It is possible that the TCR breadth and depth analyses underestimated the total T cell responses. Post-vaccination spike-specific CD8+ and CD4+ T cell responses reportedly had substantial breadth.

Only in-frame clones appear in the TCRdb table, and some are missing; sequencing was by immunoSEQ multiplex PCR. This table holds nearly 95,000 clones, 82% found once. Sequenced material: peripheral blood, taken after recovery from COVID-19. The rearrangement uses TRBV29-1 and TRBJ2-2; D possibly matches TRBD1 or TRBD2 (6 bases each). The receptor was isolated from a human donor who had recovered from COVID-19. In nucleotides, the CDR3 is TGCAGCGTGAGGACGGGGGCTGGCACCGGGGAGCTGTTTTTT. It yields the protein CSVRTGAGTGELFF.